This record covers a single T cell receptor beta chain. An end of the junction differs from the germline gene, which may be a read error. Method: immunoSEQ multiplex PCR; TCRdb's copy keeps in-frame clones and lacks some. The sample includes 4,000 to 5,500 clones, around 88% of them seen just once. The germline V gene encodes CDR1 LNHDA and CDR2 SQIVND (reference sequence). CDR3 length: 16 residues. This entry belongs to a study of immune evolution from preneoplasia to lung adenocarcinoma. The V and J genes are TRBV19 and TRBJ1-2; no reliable D call. The TCR sequence derives from a person aged 70 to 79 with lung adenocarcinoma. Sequencing used FFPE lung adenocarcinoma in situ tissue. Here the CDR3 reads CASSITPRAPNYGYTF. The CDR3 bases are TGTGCCAGTAGTATAACCCCGCGAGCCCCGAACTATGGTTACACCTTC.